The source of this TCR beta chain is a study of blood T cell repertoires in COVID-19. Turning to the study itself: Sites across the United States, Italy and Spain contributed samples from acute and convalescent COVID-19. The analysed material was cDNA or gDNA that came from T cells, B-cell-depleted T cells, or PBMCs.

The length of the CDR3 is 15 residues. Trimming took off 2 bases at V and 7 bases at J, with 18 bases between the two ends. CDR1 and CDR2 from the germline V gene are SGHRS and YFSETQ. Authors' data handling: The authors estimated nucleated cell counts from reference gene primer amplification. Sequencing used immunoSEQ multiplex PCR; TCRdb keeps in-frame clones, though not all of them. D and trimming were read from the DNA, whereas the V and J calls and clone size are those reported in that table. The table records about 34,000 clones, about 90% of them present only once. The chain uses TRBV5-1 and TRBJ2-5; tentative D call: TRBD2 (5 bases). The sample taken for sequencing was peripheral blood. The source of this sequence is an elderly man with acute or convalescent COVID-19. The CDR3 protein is CASSFDFHISGTQYF. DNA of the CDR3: TGCGCCAGCAGCTTCGACTTTCACATCAGCGGGACCCAGTACTTC.